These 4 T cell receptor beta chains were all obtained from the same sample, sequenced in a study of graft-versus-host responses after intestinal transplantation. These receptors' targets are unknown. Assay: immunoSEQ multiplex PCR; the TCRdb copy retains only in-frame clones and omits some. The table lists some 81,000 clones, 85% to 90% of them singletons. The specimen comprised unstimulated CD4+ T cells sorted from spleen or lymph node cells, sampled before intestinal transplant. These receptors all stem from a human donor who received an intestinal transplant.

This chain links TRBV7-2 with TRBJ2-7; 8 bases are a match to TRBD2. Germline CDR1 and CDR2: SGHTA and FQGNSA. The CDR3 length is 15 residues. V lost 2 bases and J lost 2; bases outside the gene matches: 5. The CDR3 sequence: CASSLLGRGAYEQYF. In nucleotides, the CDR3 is TGTGCCAGCAGCTTACTCGGGAGGGGCGCCTACGAGCAGTACTTC.

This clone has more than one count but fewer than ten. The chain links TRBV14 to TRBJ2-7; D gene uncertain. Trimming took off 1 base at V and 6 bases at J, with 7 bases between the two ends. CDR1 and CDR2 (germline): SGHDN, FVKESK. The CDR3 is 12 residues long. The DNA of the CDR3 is TGTGCCAGCAGCCAAGGTCCCTTCGAGCAGTACTTC. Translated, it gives CASSQGPFEQYF.

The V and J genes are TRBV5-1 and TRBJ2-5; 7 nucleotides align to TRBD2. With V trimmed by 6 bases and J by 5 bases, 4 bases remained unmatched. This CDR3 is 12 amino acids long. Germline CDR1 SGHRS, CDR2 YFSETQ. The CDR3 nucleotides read TGCGCCAGCACCCTCGGGGGGGAGACCCAGTACTTC. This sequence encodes CASTLGGETQYF.

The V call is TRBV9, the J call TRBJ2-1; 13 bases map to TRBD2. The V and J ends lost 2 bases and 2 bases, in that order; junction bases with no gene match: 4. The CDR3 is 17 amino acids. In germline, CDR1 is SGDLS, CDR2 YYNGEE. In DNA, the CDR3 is TGTGCCAGCAGCGTTACTAGCGGGGGGGCGCCCTACAATGAGCAGTTCTTC. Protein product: CASSVTSGGAPYNEQFF.